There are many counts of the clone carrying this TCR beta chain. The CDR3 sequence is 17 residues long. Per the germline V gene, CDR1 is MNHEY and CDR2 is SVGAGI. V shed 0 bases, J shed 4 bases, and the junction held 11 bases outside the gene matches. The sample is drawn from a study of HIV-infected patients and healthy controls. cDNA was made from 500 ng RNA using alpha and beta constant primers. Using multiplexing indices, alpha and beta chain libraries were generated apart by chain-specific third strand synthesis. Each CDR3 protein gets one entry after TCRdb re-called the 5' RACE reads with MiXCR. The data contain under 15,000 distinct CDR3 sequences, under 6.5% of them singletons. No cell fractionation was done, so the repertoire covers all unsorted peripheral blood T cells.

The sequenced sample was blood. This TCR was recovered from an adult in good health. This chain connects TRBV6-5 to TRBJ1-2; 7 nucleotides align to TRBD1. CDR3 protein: CASSYSGYRGPGYGYTF. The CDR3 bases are TGTGCCAGCAGTTACTCGGGTTACAGGGGTCCCGGCTATGGCTACACCTTC.